In its sample, the clone carrying this T cell receptor beta chain was seen once. The assay was immunoSEQ multiplex PCR, and TCRdb's table has in-frame clones only and misses some. Of roughly 79,000 clones listed, approximately 84% are singletons. This specimen belongs to a study of blood T cell repertoires in COVID-19. CDR1 is MNHEY and CDR2 is SVGAGI in the germline V gene. The V and J ends lost 6 bases and 4 bases, in that order; junction bases with no gene match: 5. The CDR3 contains 13 residues. The specimen was peripheral blood. The rearrangement uses TRBV6-5 and TRBJ1-2; 7 bases are shared with TRBD1. This TCR came from a man aged 60-69 years with active or convalescent COVID-19. CDR3 protein: CASSPDRVYGYTF. The CDR3 bases are TGTGCCAGCAGCCCAGACAGGGTCTATGGCTACACCTTC.